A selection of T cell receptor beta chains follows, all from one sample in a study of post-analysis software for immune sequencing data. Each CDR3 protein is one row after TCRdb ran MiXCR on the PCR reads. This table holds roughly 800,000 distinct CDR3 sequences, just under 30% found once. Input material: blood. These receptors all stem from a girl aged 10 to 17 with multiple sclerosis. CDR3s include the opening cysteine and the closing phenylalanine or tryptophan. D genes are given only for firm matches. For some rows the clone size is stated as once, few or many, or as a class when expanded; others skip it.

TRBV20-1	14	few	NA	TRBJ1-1	CSARPPAANTEAFF	TGCAGTGCTAGACCTCCGGCGGCGAACACTGAAGCTTTCTTT
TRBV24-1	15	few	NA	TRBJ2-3	CATSDPRGAGDTQYF	TGTGCCACCAGTGACCCACGAGGGGCGGGGGATACGCAGTATTTT
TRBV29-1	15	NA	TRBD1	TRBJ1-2	CSVEGHTGANYGYTF	TGCAGCGTTGAAGGACACACAGGGGCTAACTATGGCTACACCTTC
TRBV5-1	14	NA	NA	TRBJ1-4	CASSPDSHNEKLFF	TGCGCCAGCAGCCCGGACAGCCATAATGAAAAACTGTTTTTT
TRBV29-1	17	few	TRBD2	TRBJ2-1	CSVDGTSGRSSYNEQFF	TGCAGCGTTGATGGGACTAGCGGAAGGAGCTCCTACAATGAGCAGTTCTTC
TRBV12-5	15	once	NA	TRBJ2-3	CASPRGRVFEDTQYF	TGTGCTAGCCCCCGGGGGCGGGTATTTGAAGATACGCAGTATTTT
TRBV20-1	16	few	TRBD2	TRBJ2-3	CSARDMRGAYTDTQYF	TGCAGTGCTAGAGATATGCGGGGGGCGTACACAGATACGCAGTATTTT
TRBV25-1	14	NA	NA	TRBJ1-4	CASSHRDTYEKLFF	TGTGCCAGCAGCCACCGGGACACTTATGAAAAACTGTTTTTT
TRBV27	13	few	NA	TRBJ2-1	CASSFSTYNEQFF	TGTGCCAGCAGTTTTTCCACCTACAATGAGCAGTTCTTC
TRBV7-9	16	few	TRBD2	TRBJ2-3	CASSSRSGGGRDTQYF	TGTGCCAGCAGCTCCCGAAGCGGGGGGGGACGAGATACGCAGTATTTT
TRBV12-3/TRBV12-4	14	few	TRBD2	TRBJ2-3	CAVDSGLATDTQYF	TGTGCCGTCGACTCGGGACTAGCGACAGATACGCAGTATTTT
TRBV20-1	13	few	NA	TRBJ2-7	CSAPYLGAYEQYF	TGCAGTGCCCCCTACCTGGGGGCCTACGAGCAGTACTTC
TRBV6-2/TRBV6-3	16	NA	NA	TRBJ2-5	CASSSPSKAGQETQYF	TGTGCCAGCAGTTCCCCGTCAAAAGCGGGCCAAGAGACCCAGTACTTC
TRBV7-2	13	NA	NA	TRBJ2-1	CAGSSVNWDEQFF	TGTGCCGGCAGCTCCGTGAACTGGGATGAGCAGTTCTTC
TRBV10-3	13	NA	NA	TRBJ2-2	CAISSGGNGELFF	TGTGCCATCAGCTCAGGGGGGAACGGGGAGCTGTTTTTT
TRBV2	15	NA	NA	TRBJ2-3	CASSGDGVGTDTQYF	TGTGCCAGCAGTGGGGACGGGGTCGGGACAGATACGCAGTATTTT
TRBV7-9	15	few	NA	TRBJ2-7	CASSPRGVPANEQYF	TGTGCCAGCAGCCCCAGGGGGGTCCCCGCCAACGAGCAGTACTTC
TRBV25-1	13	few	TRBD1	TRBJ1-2	CASSAGQVHGYTF	TGTGCCAGCAGTGCGGGACAGGTCCACGGCTACACCTTC
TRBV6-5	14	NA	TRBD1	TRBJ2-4	CASSRGQGQNIQYF	TGTGCCAGCAGCCGAGGACAGGGACAAAACATTCAGTACTTC
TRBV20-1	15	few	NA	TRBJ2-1	CSAAPVEGSYNEQFF	TGCAGTGCTGCCCCGGTTGAAGGATCCTACAATGAGCAGTTCTTC
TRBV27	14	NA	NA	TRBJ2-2	CASSPTFVTGELFF	TGTGCCAGCAGCCCGACATTTGTCACCGGGGAGCTGTTTTTT
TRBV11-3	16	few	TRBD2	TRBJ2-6	CASSLGGGTGANVLTF	TGTGCCAGCAGCTTAGGGGGGGGAACTGGGGCCAACGTCCTGACTTTC
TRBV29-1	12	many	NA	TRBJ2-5	CSVDPRGETQYF	TGCAGCGTTGATCCGCGAGGGGAGACCCAGTACTTC
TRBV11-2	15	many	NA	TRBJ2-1	CASSLVGGSYNEQFF	TGTGCCAGCAGCTTAGTCGGGGGCTCCTACAATGAGCAGTTCTTC
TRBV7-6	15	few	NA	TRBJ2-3	CASSLRDGYTDTQYF	TGTGCCAGCAGCCTTAGGGACGGATACACAGATACGCAGTATTTT
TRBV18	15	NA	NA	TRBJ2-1	CASSPWPSAYNEQFF	TGTGCCAGCTCACCCTGGCCTAGCGCATACAACGAGCAGTTCTTC
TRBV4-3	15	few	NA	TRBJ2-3	CASSQVMAHADTRYF	TGCGCCAGCAGCCAAGTGATGGCCCACGCGGATACGCGGTATTTT
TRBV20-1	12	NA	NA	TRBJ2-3	CSATMETDTQYF	TGCAGTGCTACCATGGAAACAGATACGCAGTATTTT
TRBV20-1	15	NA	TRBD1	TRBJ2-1	CSARKQGVTYNEQFF	TGCAGTGCTAGAAAACAGGGGGTAACCTACAATGAGCAGTTCTTC
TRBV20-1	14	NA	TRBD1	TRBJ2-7	CSARIGTGLNEQYF	TGCAGTGCTAGAATCGGGACAGGGCTCAACGAGCAGTACTTC
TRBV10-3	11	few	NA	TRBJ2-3	CAIMVGDTQYF	TGTGCCATCATGGTGGGAGATACGCAGTATTTT
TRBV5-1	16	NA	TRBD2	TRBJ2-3	CASSPRTSGGAPTQYF	TGCGCCAGCAGCCCCAGGACTAGCGGGGGGGCCCCCACGCAGTATTTT
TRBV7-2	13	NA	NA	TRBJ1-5	CAGSRSSNQPQHF	TGTGCCGGCAGCCGTTCTTCGAATCAGCCCCAGCATTTT